Sequencing of this TCR beta chain was carried out in a study of beta chain features in type 1 diabetes. Study at large: In age, gender and cell yields, patients were similar to healthy donors. Study observations and caveats: Type 1 diabetes patients had moderately but significantly shorter TCRB CDR3s in all four CD4+ subsets. Comparison showed that naive, central memory and Treg TCRB repertoires appeared more similar among patients than among healthy donors.

Of the isolated RNA, all was reverse transcribed, and so the sequenced material was expressed TCRB transcripts. Data came from immunoSEQ multiplex PCR; TCRdb stores just in-frame clones and leaves some out. The table records more than 250,000 clones, roughly 25% of them present only once. This clone came up a few times. Its antigen is not identified. Sequencing input: naive CD4+ T cells from blood. This sequence originates from a woman aged 25 to 45 with type 1 diabetes.

CDR3 DNA sequence: TGTGCCAGCTCACTAGGACAGGCGAACACCGGGGAGCTGTTTTTT. It codes for CASSLGQANTGELFF. The chain links TRBV18 to TRBJ2-2; TRBD1 agrees at 7 bases. The CDR3 extends over 15 amino acids. Germline V CDR1 and CDR2: KGHSH, LQKENI. V was pared by 4 bases and J by 0 bases, with 2 bases of the junction left unmatched.